This passage covers 25 T cell receptor beta chains from one sample sequenced in a study of T cells in Graves' hyperthyroidism and ophthalmopathy (dated by TCRdb to 2018 to 2020). Library preparation employed multiplex PCR. Sequencing used an Illumina HiSeq 2000. TCR beta CDR3 regions were amplified from RNA transcripts. The first round of RT-PCR for the TCR CDR3 was performed with the HTBI primer set and the Qiagen OneStep RT-PCR kit. The public sequencing data were trimmed at Q25 with fastp and processed into clonotypes with MiXCR by TCRdb, which kept only in-frame beta chains. Rows with a matching CDR3 protein are joined into one entry that keeps the most common DNA and genes. A total of around 300,000 distinct CDR3 sequences appear in this sample, roughly an eighth of them only once. The biggest ten clones account for 34% of the sample. Sample: blood. Receptor source: a woman aged 40 to 50 with Graves' ophthalmopathy.

In its sample, this clonotype was seen many times. V usage is TRBV25-1 and J usage is TRBJ2-5; D gene uncertain. Germline lookup yields CDR1 MGHDK and CDR2 SYGVNS. The CDR3 extends over 12 amino acids. V gave up 1 base and J gave up 5 bases, with 5 bases separating them. CDR3 loop: CASSELVETQYF. The CDR3 DNA follows: TGTGCCAGCAGTGAATTGGTTGAGACCCAGTACTTC.

Many counts were recorded for this clonotype. The genes are TRBV24-1 and TRBJ2-7; D perhaps matches TRBD2 (5 bases). The CDR3 sequence is 13 residues long. CDR1 is KGHDR, CDR2 SFDVKD, per germline. The V end was cut by 6 bases, the J end by 2 bases, with 10 bases between. This CDR3 is CATSPGFAYEQYF. DNA of the CDR3: TGTGCCACCAGTCCGGGGTTTGCCTACGAGCAGTACTTC.

This sequence joins TRBV19 and TRBJ2-1; D might be TRBD2 (6 bases). V lost 5 bases and J lost 6, with 14 bases in between. Germline CDR1 reads LNHDA; CDR2 reads SQIVND (reference sequence). The CDR3 is made up of 14 amino acids. CDR3: CASSVGLLANEQFF. The CDR3 DNA reads TGTGCCAGTAGTGTGGGGTTACTAGCCAATGAGCAGTTCTTC.

J is TRBJ2-5 and V is TRBV28; possibly TRBD1 or TRBD2 for D (5 bases each). CDR3 size: 15 residues. Trimming pared 5 bases from V and 5 bases from J, leaving 18 bases between. Looked up from germline, CDR1 is MDHEN and CDR2 is SYDVKM. The chain's CDR3 is CASSPPSGTRETQYF. CDR3 DNA sequence: TGTGCCAGCAGTCCGCCCTCAGGGACGCGGGAGACCCAGTACTTC.

The V gene is TRBV4-1, the J gene TRBJ2-5, with 8 bases matching TRBD2. Trimming cost V 1 base and J 5 bases; bases outside gene matches: 9. Germline values: CDR1 MGHRA, CDR2 YSYEKL. The CDR3 extends over 16 amino acids. CDR3 sequence: CASSQGAAGGWETQYF. The CDR3 DNA is TGCGCCAGCAGCCAAGGAGCGGCGGGGGGTTGGGAGACCCAGTACTTC.

The chain couples TRBV3-1 to TRBJ2-1; D is possibly TRBD2 (6 bases). This CDR3 comprises 15 residues. V shed 4 bases and J shed 0 bases, with 10 bases lying between them. Per germline, CDR1 LGHDT and CDR2 YNNKEL (reference sequence). This chain's CDR3 is CASSPGLRSYNEQFF. The CDR3 region has the DNA TGTGCCAGCAGCCCGGGACTCCGCTCCTACAATGAGCAGTTCTTC.

In its sample, this clonotype was seen many times. This chain connects TRBV7-2 to TRBJ2-7; 7 positions agree with TRBD1. The trim removed 5 bases at V and 2 bases at J, leaving 12 bases unmatched. The V gene's germline CDR1 is SGHTA and CDR2 FQGNSA. This CDR3 spans 16 amino acids. The CDR3 loop is CASSKRIGQVAYEQYF. CDR3 nucleotides: TGTGCCAGCAGCAAAAGAATTGGACAGGTTGCCTACGAGCAGTACTTC.

The chain carries TRBV24-1 and TRBJ2-1; possibly TRBD1 or TRBD2 for D (5 bases each). The V end was cut by 1 base, the J end by 5 bases, with 11 bases between. Germline CDR1 is KGHDR and CDR2 is SFDVKD. This CDR3 is built from 15 residues. The CDR3 nucleotides read TGTGCCACCAGTGATTTTGGGACCAGAAACAATGAGCAGTTCTTC. Protein product: CATSDFGTRNNEQFF.

This chain connects TRBV2 to TRBJ1-2; D unclear. The germline CDR1 and CDR2 sequences are SNHLY and FYNNEI. The V end lost 6 bases, the J end lost 2 bases, and 13 bases lay between the germline ends. There are 14 residues in the CDR3. CDR3 protein: CASRMTLLNYGYTF. The CDR3 DNA reads TGTGCCAGCAGGATGACCCTCCTGAACTATGGCTACACCTTC.

This clonotype was detected many times. The chain uses TRBV7-9 and TRBJ2-5, with TRBD1 matching over 9 bases. CDR1 and CDR2 (germline): SEHNR, FQNEAQ (reference sequence). Trimming cost V 5 bases and J 4 bases; bases outside gene matches: 5. CDR3 length: 14 amino acids. CDR3 residues: CASSPGTGIETQYF. In DNA form, the CDR3 reads TGTGCCAGCAGCCCCGGGACAGGGATAGAGACCCAGTACTTC.

The chain joins TRBV19 to TRBJ2-1, with 7 bases aligning to TRBD2. V was clipped by 5 bases and J by 5 bases; unmatched bases: 12. Germline values: CDR1 LNHDA, CDR2 SQIVND (reference sequence). This CDR3 comprises 16 residues. CDR3 DNA: TGTGCCAGTAGTCTGGTTGCGCTCGGGAGGAACAATGAGCAGTTCTTC. It is translated as CASSLVALGRNNEQFF.

J is TRBJ1-2 and V is TRBV20-1; 9 nucleotides line up with TRBD1. The CDR3 has 18 residues. Losses at the gene ends were 6 bases for V and 6 bases for J; bases not matched to a gene: 23. Germline assignment: CDR1 DFQATT and CDR2 SNEGSKA (reference sequence). In DNA, the CDR3 is TGCAGTGCGAATAAGCCACCTGAACCGGGACAGGGTGTCGATGGCTACACCTTC. This codes for CSANKPPEPGQGVDGYTF.

Points on this clonotype: Just one base apart from a much larger clone, this may be a read error. The chain joins TRBV5-6 to TRBJ2-1; TRBD1 matches 8 bases. J was trimmed by 2 bases and V by 5 bases; bases with no gene match: 3. This CDR3 is 14 amino acids long. Germline CDR1 is SGHDT and CDR2 is YYEEEE. The CDR3 sequence: CASRRTGPYNEQFF. As DNA, the CDR3 is TGTGCCAGCAGACGGACAGGGCCCTACAATGAGCAGTTCTTC.

This clonotype was seen more than once but under ten times. The chain combines TRBV30 with TRBJ1-2; tentative D call: TRBD1 (6 bases). From germline, CDR1 is GTSNPN and CDR2 SVGIG (reference sequence). The CDR3 length is 12 residues. Deletions cut 1 base from V and 8 bases from J, with 11 bases between. As DNA, the CDR3 is TGTGCCTGGAGTGGACAGGTTTTCGGCTACACCTTC. Its protein product is CAWSGQVFGYTF.

This clonotype was recorded at least ten times. This chain uses TRBV12-3 or TRBV12-4 with TRBJ1-5; TRBD1 matches 8 bases. V gave up 5 bases and J gave up 6 bases; unmatched junction bases: 6. The CDR3 totals 14 residues. Here the CDR3 reads CASSTRDRSQPQHF. The CDR3 region has the DNA TGTGCCAGCAGTACTCGGGACAGGAGTCAGCCCCAGCATTTT.

This clonotype was seen repeatedly, ten times or more. V is TRBV7-8 and J is TRBJ2-2; no firm D call. The CDR3 length is 12 residues. The germline CDR1 and CDR2 sequences are SGHVS and FQNEAQ. V gave up 2 bases and J gave up 7 bases, with 5 bases separating them. As DNA, the CDR3 is TGTGCCAGCAGCTTAATCAACGGGGAGCTGTTTTTT. Amino acids: CASSLINGELFF. Based on the CDR3 plus reference TRBV7-8 and TRBJ2-2, the full variable domain is GAGVSQSPRYKVAKRGQDVALRCDPISGHVSLFWYQQALGQGPEFLTYFQNEAQLDKSGLPSDRFFAERPEGSVSTLKIQRTQQEDSAVYLCASSLINGELFFGEGSRLTVL.

V is TRBV27 and J is TRBJ1-2; D is undetermined. V was shortened by 5 bases and J by 4 bases, with 14 bases between the two germline ends. The CDR3 is 14 amino acids. The germline gives CDR1 MNHEY, CDR2 SMNVEV (reference sequence). The CDR3 reads CASSQDNVGYGYTF. The CDR3 DNA reads TGTGCCAGCAGTCAAGACAATGTCGGCTATGGCTACACCTTC.

The chain couples TRBV27 to TRBJ2-4; 7 bases are shared with TRBD2. Germline V gene data show CDR1 as MNHEY and CDR2 as SMNVEV (reference sequence). The CDR3 loop spans 15 amino acids. Trimming at V came to 3 bases and at J to 3 bases, leaving 5 bases not matched to a gene. CDR3 bases: TGTGCCAGCAGTTTGCGGGGGTTCGGCAAAAACATTCAGTACTTC. Protein sequence: CASSLRGFGKNIQYF.

Notes on this clonotype: A much larger clone differs by one base, so this may be a read error. The V and J genes are TRBV5-5 and TRBJ2-5, with TRBD2 as a possible D gene (5 bases). V was clipped by 2 bases and J by 9 bases, with 14 bases between them. Per the germline V gene, CDR1 is SGHKS and CDR2 is YYEKEE (reference sequence). There are 13 residues in the CDR3. For the CDR3, the DNA is TGTGCCAGCAGCTTACCGAGTTCGGAGGCCCAGTACTTC. Amino acids: CASSLPSSEAQYF.

This clonotype was detected only a few times. V gene TRBV24-1 combines with J gene TRBJ2-1, with D perhaps matching TRBD1 or TRBD2 (5 bases each). Germline V gene data show CDR1 as KGHDR and CDR2 as SFDVKD. V was pared by 6 bases and J by 5 bases, with 7 bases between. The CDR3 runs 12 residues. CDR3 sequence: CATSWGHNEQFF. The CDR3, as DNA: TGTGCCACCAGTTGGGGACACAATGAGCAGTTCTTC.

This clonotype was detected many times. V gene TRBV28 combines with J gene TRBJ2-7; perhaps TRBD1 as D (6 bases). Germline CDR1 and CDR2: MDHEN and SYDVKM. Deletions cut 9 bases from V and 2 bases from J, with 26 bases between. The CDR3 runs to 17 residues. The CDR3 DNA sequence: TGTGCCAGTTGGGGGACAACAGGGATCCCCCTTACCTACGAGCAGTACTTC. Translated: CASWGTTGIPLTYEQYF.

This clonotype was counted at least ten times. The chain carries TRBV10-3 and TRBJ2-3; D not certain. The CDR3 loop spans 13 amino acids. Trimming pared 4 bases from V and 2 bases from J, leaving 7 bases between. Germline CDR1 is ENHRY and CDR2 is SYGVKD. The CDR3 here is CAISGDITDTQYF. In DNA, the CDR3 is TGTGCCATCAGTGGAGACATCACAGATACGCAGTATTTT.

This clonotype was recorded a few times. V is TRBV4-1 and J is TRBJ2-7; TRBD2 matches 12 bases. The CDR3 contains 16 residues. J lost 7 bases, V lost 2 bases, and 9 bases had no gene match. CDR1 is MGHRA, CDR2 YSYEKL, per germline. CDR3 in DNA: TGCGCCAGCAGCCAACAGGTGCTAGCGGGAGGGTGGGAGCAGTACTTC. It is translated as CASSQQVLAGGWEQYF.

The rearrangement uses TRBV27 and TRBJ2-4; D gene uncertain. Germline-derived CDR1 and CDR2 are MNHEY and SMNVEV (reference sequence). V lost 3 bases and J lost 2, with 14 bases in between. The CDR3 totals 16 residues. The CDR3 coding sequence is TGTGCCAGCAGTTTGTCCCCGAACAGACCCAAAAACATTCAGTACTTC. It codes for CASSLSPNRPKNIQYF.

The V call is TRBV28, the J call TRBJ2-5; D is undetermined. Germline CDR1 is MDHEN and CDR2 is SYDVKM. The CDR3 is made up of 15 amino acids. Trimming shortened V by 4 bases and J by 5 bases, and 17 bases separated the two germline ends. CDR3 region: CASSYRGRALETQYF. CDR3 in DNA: TGTGCCAGCAGTTATCGTGGCCGGGCTCTCGAGACCCAGTACTTC.